Listed below are T cell receptor beta chains from one sample, sequenced in a study of Ad26.COV2.S vaccination and SARS-CoV-2 variants. TCRdb keeps only in-frame clones here, not all; method: immunoSEQ multiplex PCR. The sample lists some 250,000 clones; around 87% were seen once. Source: peripheral blood, taken in a trial of Ad26.COV2.S vaccine versus placebo. The receptors stem from a person aged 18-60 years who received the Ad26.COV2.S COVID-19 vaccine or a placebo. The CDR3 runs from the conserved cysteine through the conserved F or W. The D gene is left open where the match is weak. Some rows mark clone size as missing; the rest say once, few, many or name a class of expanded clone.

.,.,12,TRBJ1-2,TRBV5-6,CASSWGGGGYTF,TGTGCCAGCAGCTGGGGAGGGGGAGGCTACACCTTC
few,.,14,TRBJ1-5,TRBV6-5,CASSRQVDNQPQHF,TGTGCCAGCAGCAGACAGGTGGACAATCAGCCCCAGCATTTT
.,.,13,TRBJ2-3,TRBV11-3,CASSGPPGDTQYF,TGTGCCAGCAGCGGTCCACCCGGAGATACGCAGTATTTT
.,.,18,TRBJ1-2,TRBV7-9,CASSLVPRDHAPLGGYTF,TGTGCCAGCAGCTTAGTCCCCCGCGACCATGCACCCCTGGGTGGCTACACCTTC
few,.,13,TRBJ1-4,TRBV30,CAWSKDSNEKLFF,TGTGCCTGGAGTAAGGACAGCAATGAAAAACTGTTTTTT
.,TRBD1,13,TRBJ1-3,TRBV29-1,CSVGQGGRNTIYF,TGCAGCGTTGGACAGGGGGGCAGAAACACCATATATTTT
.,TRBD1,15,TRBJ2-3,TRBV7-2,CASSWGQGGTDTQYF,TGTGCCAGCAGCTGGGGACAGGGAGGTACAGATACGCAGTATTTT
.,.,15,TRBJ1-3,TRBV28,CASSFEAGTGNTIYF,TGTGCCAGCAGTTTTGAGGCAGGAACTGGAAACACCATATATTTT
.,.,12,TRBJ2-1,TRBV2,CASSLPYNEQFF,TGTGCCAGCAGCCTTCCCTACAATGAGCAGTTCTTC
.,TRBD2,17,TRBJ2-5,TRBV11-2,CASSLGPLGGREETQYF,TGTGCCAGCAGCTTAGGACCTCTTGGCGGGAGGGAAGAGACCCAGTACTTC
.,TRBD1,18,TRBJ2-6,TRBV6-2/TRBV6-3,CASSSATGTYSGANVLTF,TGTGCCAGCAGTTCCGCGACAGGGACCTACTCTGGGGCCAACGTCCTGACTTTC
.,.,14,TRBJ1-1,TRBV30,CAWSVALTNTEAFF,TGTGCCTGGAGTGTAGCCCTCACGAACACTGAAGCTTTCTTT
.,.,16,TRBJ2-5,TRBV19,CASSMIVGGSQETQYF,TGTGCCAGTAGTATGATCGTCGGGGGTTCCCAAGAGACCCAGTACTTC
.,TRBD1,13,TRBJ2-7,TRBV5-6,CASSPTGAYEQYF,TGTGCCAGCAGCCCTACAGGGGCCTACGAGCAGTACTTC
.,TRBD1,15,TRBJ1-1,TRBV4-3,CASSQGQGLGTEAFF,TGCGCCAGCAGCCAAGGACAGGGATTGGGGACTGAAGCTTTCTTT
once,TRBD1,15,TRBJ2-1,TRBV7-2,CASSLHRGQFNEQFF,TGTGCCAGCAGCTTGCACAGGGGGCAATTCAATGAGCAGTTCTTC
.,TRBD1,15,TRBJ2-6,TRBV19,CATGGRNSGANVLTF,TGTGCCACAGGGGGACGGAACTCTGGGGCCAACGTCCTGACTTTC
.,TRBD2,15,TRBJ2-7,TRBV2,CASREAPSGAYEQYF,TGTGCCAGCAGGGAGGCCCCTAGCGGAGCCTACGAGCAGTACTTC
.,TRBD1,14,TRBJ2-7,TRBV4-3,CASSQDRGLYEQYF,TGCGCCAGCAGCCAAGACAGGGGGCTGTACGAGCAGTACTTC
once,TRBD1,15,TRBJ2-7,TRBV15,CATSRSGTARDEQYF,TGTGCCACCAGCAGGTCCGGGACAGCGAGAGACGAGCAGTACTTC
.,.,15,TRBJ2-3,TRBV11-2,CASSLGAGTTDTQYF,TGTGCCAGCAGCTTGGGCGCGGGGACCACAGATACGCAGTATTTT
.,TRBD2,14,TRBJ2-7,TRBV7-6,CASSLSSGGYEQYF,TGTGCCAGCAGCTTAAGCAGCGGGGGTTACGAGCAGTACTTC
.,.,15,TRBJ1-3,TRBV4-1,CASSQEAGPGNTIYF,TGCGCCAGCAGCCAAGAGGCGGGACCCGGAAACACCATATATTTT
.,TRBD1,17,TRBJ2-2,TRBV28,CASSTMDRGTNTGELFF,TGTGCCAGCAGTACTATGGACAGGGGGACGAACACCGGGGAGCTGTTTTTT
.,.,13,TRBJ1-1,TRBV7-9,CASSSPGDTEAFF,TGTGCCAGCAGCTCTCCAGGGGACACTGAAGCTTTCTTT
once,TRBD1,14,TRBJ2-1,TRBV19,CASSPIRQGNEQFF,TGTGCCAGTAGTCCCATAAGACAGGGCAATGAGCAGTTCTTC
.,TRBD1,14,TRBJ1-2,TRBV29-1,CSVDAPTGSKGYTF,TGCAGCGTTGATGCCCCGACAGGGAGTAAAGGCTACACCTTC
.,.,14,TRBJ2-1,TRBV7-9,CASSRDTPWGEQFF,TGTGCCAGCAGCAGGGACACCCCTTGGGGTGAGCAGTTCTTC
.,.,15,TRBJ2-7,TRBV11-2,CASSLGVGMDYEQYF,TGTGCCAGCAGCTTAGGGGTGGGGATGGACTACGAGCAGTACTTC
.,.,17,TRBJ2-1,TRBV6-2/TRBV6-3,CASSYSQKTPGDYEQFF,TGTGCCAGCAGTTACTCGCAGAAAACCCCGGGGGACTATGAGCAGTTCTTC
.,.,14,TRBJ2-7,TRBV5-4,CASSLGGNPYEQYF,TGTGCCAGCAGCTTAGGAGGGAATCCCTACGAGCAGTACTTC
once,.,14,TRBJ2-3,TRBV4-3,CASSRRGDTDTQYF,TGCGCCAGCAGCCGTAGAGGAGACACAGATACGCAGTATTTT
.,.,15,TRBJ2-2,TRBV7-2,CASTLTGSHTGELFF,TGTGCCAGCACCTTGACAGGTTCGCACACCGGGGAGCTGTTTTTT
.,.,13,TRBJ2-7,TRBV13,CASSFFGRDEQYF,TGTGCCAGCAGCTTCTTTGGGCGGGACGAGCAGTACTTC
.,.,14,TRBJ2-7,TRBV6-5,CASSTGFGNFEQYF,TGTGCCAGCAGTACAGGGTTCGGGAACTTCGAGCAGTACTTC
few,.,13,TRBJ1-2,TRBV30,CAWSGDSGYGYTF,TGTGCCTGGAGTGGCGACAGTGGCTATGGCTACACCTTC
.,TRBD2,15,TRBJ2-5,TRBV6-2/TRBV6-3,CASSYSVGGGRTQYF,TGTGCCAGCAGTTACTCGGTTGGGGGAGGGCGGACCCAGTACTTC
.,.,14,TRBJ1-1,TRBV7-9,CASSLFSKNTEAFF,TGTGCCAGCAGCTTATTTTCCAAGAACACTGAAGCTTTCTTT
.,.,17,TRBJ2-7,TRBV5-1,CASSLDPGRTVWDEQYF,TGCGCCAGCAGCTTGGACCCCGGACGGACCGTTTGGGACGAGCAGTACTTC
.,.,13,TRBJ2-2,TRBV28,CASSPLVAGELFF,TGTGCCAGCAGCCCTCTAGTCGCCGGGGAGCTGTTTTTT
once,.,11,TRBJ1-1,TRBV19,CASYRDPRAFF,TGTGCCTCCTACAGGGACCCGAGGGCTTTCTTT
.,TRBD1,13,TRBJ1-3,TRBV30,CAGNRGPGNTIYF,TGTGCCGGGAACAGGGGTCCTGGAAACACCATATATTTT
.,.,15,TRBJ1-2,TRBV19,CASSMGPGGNYGYTF,TGTGCCAGTAGTATGGGACCCGGTGGTAACTATGGCTACACCTTC
.,TRBD2,14,TRBJ2-1,TRBV7-2,CASSLGLPFNEQFF,TGTGCCAGCAGCTTGGGACTACCTTTCAATGAGCAGTTCTTC
.,.,14,TRBJ2-5,TRBV7-2,CASSPGGVVETQYF,TGTGCCAGCAGCCCAGGAGGGGTCGTGGAGACCCAGTACTTC
.,.,16,TRBJ2-1,TRBV7-9,CASSSRYRVPYNEQFF,TGTGCCAGCAGCTCGAGATACAGGGTCCCCTACAATGAGCAGTTCTTC
few,.,15,TRBJ1-1,TRBV5-8,CASSAGTLMNTEAFF,TGTGCCAGCAGCGCCGGGACACTCATGAACACTGAAGCTTTCTTT
.,TRBD1,16,TRBJ2-7,TRBV6-1,CASSEWPRTGSYEQYF,TGTGCCAGCAGTGAATGGCCTCGGACAGGGAGCTACGAGCAGTACTTC
once,.,14,TRBJ2-7,TRBV5-4,CASSLAPGVYEQYF,TGTGCCAGCAGCTTGGCCCCGGGAGTCTACGAGCAGTACTTC
.,.,15,TRBJ2-7,TRBV21-1,CASSKGGNRSYEQYF,TGTGCCAGCAGCAAAGGGGGGAACCGCTCCTACGAGCAGTACTTC